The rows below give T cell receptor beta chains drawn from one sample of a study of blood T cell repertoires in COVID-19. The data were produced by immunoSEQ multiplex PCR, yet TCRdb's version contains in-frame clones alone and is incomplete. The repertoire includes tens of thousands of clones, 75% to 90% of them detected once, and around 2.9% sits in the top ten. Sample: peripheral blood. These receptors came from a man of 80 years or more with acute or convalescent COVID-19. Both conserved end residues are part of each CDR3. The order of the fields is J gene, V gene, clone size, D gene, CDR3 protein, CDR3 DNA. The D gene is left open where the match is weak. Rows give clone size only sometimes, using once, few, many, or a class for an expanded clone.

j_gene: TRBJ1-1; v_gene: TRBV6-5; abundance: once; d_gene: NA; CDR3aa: CASSYGRQVNTEAFF; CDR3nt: TGTGCCAGCAGTTACGGCAGGCAAGTGAACACTGAAGCTTTCTTT
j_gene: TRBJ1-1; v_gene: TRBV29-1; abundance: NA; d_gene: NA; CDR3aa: CSVGGRDHGTTEAFF; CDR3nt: TGCAGCGTTGGGGGCAGGGACCATGGGACAACTGAAGCTTTCTTT
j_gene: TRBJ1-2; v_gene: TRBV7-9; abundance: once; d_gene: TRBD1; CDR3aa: CASSRGDSPNYGYTF; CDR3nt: TGTGCCAGCAGCAGAGGGGACAGCCCTAACTATGGCTACACCTTC
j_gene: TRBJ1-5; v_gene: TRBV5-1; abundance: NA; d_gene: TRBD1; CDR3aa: CASSLAGTGDQPQHF; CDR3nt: TGCGCCAGCAGCTTGGCGGGGACAGGAGATCAGCCCCAGCATTTT
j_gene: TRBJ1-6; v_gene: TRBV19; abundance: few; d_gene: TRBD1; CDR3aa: CASRTGTAYNSPLHF; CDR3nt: TGTGCCAGTAGGACCGGGACAGCTTATAATTCACCCCTCCACTTT
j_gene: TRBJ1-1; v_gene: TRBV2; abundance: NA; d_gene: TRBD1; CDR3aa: CASSAQGAGVRTEAFF; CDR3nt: TGTGCCAGCAGTGCACAGGGGGCGGGGGTTCGCACTGAAGCTTTCTTT
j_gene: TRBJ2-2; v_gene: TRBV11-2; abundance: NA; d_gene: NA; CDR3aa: CASSTSGTSNTGELFF; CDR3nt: TGTGCCAGCAGCACCTCCGGGACATCGAACACCGGGGAGCTGTTTTTT
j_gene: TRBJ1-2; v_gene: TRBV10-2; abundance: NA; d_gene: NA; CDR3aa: CASTPGNYGYTF; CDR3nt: TGCGCCAGCACCCCGGGAAACTATGGCTACACCTTC
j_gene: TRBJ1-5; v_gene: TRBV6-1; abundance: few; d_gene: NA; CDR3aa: CASSARGSEASRNQPQHF; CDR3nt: TGTGCCAGCAGTGCCCGGGGATCCGAGGCAAGCCGCAATCAGCCCCAGCATTTT
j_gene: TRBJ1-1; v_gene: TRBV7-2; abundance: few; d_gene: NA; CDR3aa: CASSGRGRRTEAFF; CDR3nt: TGTGCCAGCAGCGGCAGGGGCCGGAGGACTGAAGCTTTCTTT
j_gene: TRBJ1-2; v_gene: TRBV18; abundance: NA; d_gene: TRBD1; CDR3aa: CASSPGTGLKNYGYTF; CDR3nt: TGTGCCAGCTCACCAGGGACAGGGCTAAAGAACTATGGCTACACCTTC
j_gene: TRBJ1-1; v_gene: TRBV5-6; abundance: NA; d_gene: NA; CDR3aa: CASSPWTVLFPDTTEAFF; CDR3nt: TGTGCCAGCAGCCCATGGACAGTCCTTTTCCCGGACACCACTGAAGCTTTCTTT
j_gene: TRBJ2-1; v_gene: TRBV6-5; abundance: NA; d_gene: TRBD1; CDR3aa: CASSFTRQGKNEQFF; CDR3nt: TGTGCCAGCAGTTTTACTCGACAGGGAAAGAATGAGCAGTTCTTC
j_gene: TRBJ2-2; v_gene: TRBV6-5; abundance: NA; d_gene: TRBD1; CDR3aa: CASQTGGPGELFF; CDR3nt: TGTGCCAGCCAGACAGGGGGCCCCGGGGAGCTGTTTTTT
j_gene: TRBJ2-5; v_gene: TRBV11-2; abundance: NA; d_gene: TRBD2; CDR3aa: CASSLGTSGGAFETQYF; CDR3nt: TGTGCCAGCAGCCTCGGGACTAGCGGGGGGGCCTTCGAGACCCAGTACTTC
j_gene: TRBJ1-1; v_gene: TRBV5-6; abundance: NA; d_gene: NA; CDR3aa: CASSLEGGMNTEAFF; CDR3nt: TGTGCCAGCAGCTTGGAGGGGGGGATGAACACTGAAGCTTTCTTT
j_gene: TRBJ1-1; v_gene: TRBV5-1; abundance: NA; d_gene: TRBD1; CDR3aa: CASSSGTGVMNTEAFF; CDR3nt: TGCGCCAGCAGCTCCGGGACAGGGGTCATGAACACTGAAGCTTTCTTT
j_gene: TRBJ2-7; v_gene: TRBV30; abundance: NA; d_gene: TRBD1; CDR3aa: CAWSEGGTGSYEQYF; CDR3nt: TGTGCCTGGAGTGAGGGGGGGACAGGGTCCTACGAGCAGTACTTC
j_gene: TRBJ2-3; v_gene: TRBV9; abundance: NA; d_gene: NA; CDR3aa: CASSVAPTDTQYF; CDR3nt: TGTGCCAGCAGCGTAGCCCCTACAGATACGCAGTATTTT
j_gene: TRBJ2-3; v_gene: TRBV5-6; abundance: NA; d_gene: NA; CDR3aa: CASSRRGSQYF; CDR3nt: TGTGCCAGCAGCCGCCGGGGTTCGCAGTATTTT
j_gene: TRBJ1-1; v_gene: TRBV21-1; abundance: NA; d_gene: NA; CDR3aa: CASSKFLGTGAKYPRSHENTEAFF; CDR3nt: TGTGCCAGCAGCAAATTCCTCGGGACAGGGGCCAAATATCCCAGGAGTCATGAGAACACTGAAGCTTTCTTT
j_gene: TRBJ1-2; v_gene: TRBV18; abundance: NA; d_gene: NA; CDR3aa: CASSPSKDYGYTF; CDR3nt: TGTGCCAGCTCACCTAGCAAGGACTATGGCTACACCTTC
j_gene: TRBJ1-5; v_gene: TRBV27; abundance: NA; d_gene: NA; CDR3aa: CASSSGGAGQGPQHF; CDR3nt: TGTGCCAGCAGTTCAGGCGGCGCTGGCCAGGGACCCCAGCATTTT
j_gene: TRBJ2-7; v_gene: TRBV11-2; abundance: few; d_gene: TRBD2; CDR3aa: CASSLVRGGEQYF; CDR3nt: TGTGCCAGCAGCTTAGTCCGGGGGGGCGAGCAGTACTTC
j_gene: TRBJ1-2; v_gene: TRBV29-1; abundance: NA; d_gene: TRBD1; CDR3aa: CSVGPGQNVYGYTF; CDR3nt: TGCAGCGTTGGCCCGGGACAGAATGTCTATGGCTACACCTTC
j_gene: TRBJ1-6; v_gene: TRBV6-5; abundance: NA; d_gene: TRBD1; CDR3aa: CASSYSGTENSPLHF; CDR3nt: TGTGCCAGCAGTTACTCCGGGACAGAAAATTCACCCCTCCACTTT
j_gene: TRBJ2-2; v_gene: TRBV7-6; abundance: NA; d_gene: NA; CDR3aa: CASSLAARGITGELFF; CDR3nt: TGTGCCAGCAGCTTAGCCGCCAGGGGTATCACCGGGGAGCTGTTTTTT
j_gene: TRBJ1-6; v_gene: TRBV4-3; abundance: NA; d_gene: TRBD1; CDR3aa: CASSQRQGRNSPLHF; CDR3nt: TGCGCCAGCAGTCAACGACAGGGGCGGAATTCACCCCTCCACTTT
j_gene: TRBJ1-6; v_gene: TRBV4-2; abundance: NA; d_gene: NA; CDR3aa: CASSQDSGGDSPLHF; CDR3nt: TGTGCCAGCAGCCAAGATTCGGGGGGGGATTCACCCCTCCACTTT
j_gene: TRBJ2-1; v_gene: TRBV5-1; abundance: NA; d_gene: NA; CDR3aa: CASSLAARYNEQFF; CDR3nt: TGCGCCAGCAGCTTGGCCGCCAGGTACAATGAGCAGTTCTTC
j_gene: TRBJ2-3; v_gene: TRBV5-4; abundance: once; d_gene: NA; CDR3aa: CASSSVSDTQYF; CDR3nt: TGTGCCAGCAGCTCGGTCTCAGATACGCAGTATTTT
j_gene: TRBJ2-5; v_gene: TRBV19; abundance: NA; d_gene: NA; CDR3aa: CASSSAAPGTQYF; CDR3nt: TGTGCCAGTAGTTCCGCGGCCCCGGGGACCCAGTACTTC
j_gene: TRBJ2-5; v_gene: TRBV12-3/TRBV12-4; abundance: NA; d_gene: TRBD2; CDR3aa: CASSRGGQTQYF; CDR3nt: TGTGCCAGCAGTCGGGGGGGTCAGACCCAGTACTTC
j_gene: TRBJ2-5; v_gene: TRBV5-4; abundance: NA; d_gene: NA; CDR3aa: CASSSDSGETQYF; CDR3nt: TGTGCCAGCAGTTCGGACTCAGGCGAGACCCAGTACTTC
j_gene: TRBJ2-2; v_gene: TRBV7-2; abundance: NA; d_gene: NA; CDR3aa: CASSPDFTGELFF; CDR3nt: TGTGCCAGCAGCCCGGACTTCACCGGGGAGCTGTTTTTT
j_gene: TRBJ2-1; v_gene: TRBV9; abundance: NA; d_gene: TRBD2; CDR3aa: CASSPPSGTSGGEQFF; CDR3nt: TGTGCCAGCAGCCCCCCCTCCGGGACTAGCGGGGGAGAGCAGTTCTTC
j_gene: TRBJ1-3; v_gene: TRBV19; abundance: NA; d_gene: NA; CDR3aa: CASSSQGFGNTIYF; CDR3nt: TGTGCCAGTAGTTCACAGGGATTCGGAAACACCATATATTTT
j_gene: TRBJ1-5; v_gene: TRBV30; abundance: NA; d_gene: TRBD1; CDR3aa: CACRGQGWSQPQHF; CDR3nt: TGTGCCTGCCGGGGACAGGGTTGGAGTCAGCCCCAGCATTTT
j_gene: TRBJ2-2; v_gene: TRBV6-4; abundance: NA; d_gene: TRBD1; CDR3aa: CASRQGPTNTGELFF; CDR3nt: TGTGCCAGCAGACAGGGGCCTACGAACACCGGGGAGCTGTTTTTT
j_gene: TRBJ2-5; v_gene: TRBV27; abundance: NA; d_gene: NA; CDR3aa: CASSSSLRAETQYF; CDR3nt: TGTGCCAGCAGTTCTTCACTGAGGGCGGAGACCCAGTACTTC
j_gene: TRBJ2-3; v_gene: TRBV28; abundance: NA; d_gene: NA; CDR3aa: CASSFDRGVSTDTQYF; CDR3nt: TGTGCCAGCAGTTTTGACCGCGGGGTCAGCACAGATACGCAGTATTTT
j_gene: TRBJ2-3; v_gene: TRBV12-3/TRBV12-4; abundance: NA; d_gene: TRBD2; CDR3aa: CASSPGRVTQYF; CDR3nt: TGTGCCAGCAGTCCCGGGAGGGTTACGCAGTATTTT
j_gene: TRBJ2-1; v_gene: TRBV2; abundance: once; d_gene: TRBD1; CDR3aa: CASSGIGQGDEQFF; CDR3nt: TGTGCCAGCAGTGGGATCGGACAGGGTGATGAGCAGTTCTTC
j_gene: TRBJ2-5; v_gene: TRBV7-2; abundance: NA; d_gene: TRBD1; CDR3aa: CASTDRGTGSETQYF; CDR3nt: TGTGCCAGCACCGATAGGGGGACAGGGAGTGAGACCCAGTACTTC
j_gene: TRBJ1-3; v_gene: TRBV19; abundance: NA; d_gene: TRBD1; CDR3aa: CASNGQAAGNTIYF; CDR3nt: TGTGCCAGTAATGGACAGGCGGCAGGAAACACCATATATTTT
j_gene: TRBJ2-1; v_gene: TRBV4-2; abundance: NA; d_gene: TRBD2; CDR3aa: CASSQPGLAGVLGEQFF; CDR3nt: TGTGCCAGCAGCCAACCTGGACTAGCGGGGGTGTTAGGTGAGCAGTTCTTC